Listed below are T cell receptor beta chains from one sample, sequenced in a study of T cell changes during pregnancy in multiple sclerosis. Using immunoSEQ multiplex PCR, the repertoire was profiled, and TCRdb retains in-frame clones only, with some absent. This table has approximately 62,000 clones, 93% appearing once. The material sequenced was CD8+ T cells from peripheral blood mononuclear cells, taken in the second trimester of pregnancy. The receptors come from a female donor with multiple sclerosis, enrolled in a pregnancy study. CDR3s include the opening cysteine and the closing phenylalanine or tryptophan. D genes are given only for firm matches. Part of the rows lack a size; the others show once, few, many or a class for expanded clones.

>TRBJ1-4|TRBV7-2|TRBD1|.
CASSWDSYNEKLFF
TGTGCCAGCAGCTGGGACAGCTACAATGAAAAACTGTTTTTT
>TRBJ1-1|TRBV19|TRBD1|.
CASSMVSGGTEAFF
TGTGCCAGTAGTATGGTGTCAGGGGGCACTGAAGCTTTCTTT
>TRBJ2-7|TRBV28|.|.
CASTSLFRTEQYF
TGTGCCAGCACCTCCCTGTTTAGAACCGAGCAGTACTTC
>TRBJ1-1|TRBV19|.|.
CASSIQGANTEAFF
TGTGCCAGTAGTATACAGGGTGCGAACACTGAAGCTTTCTTT
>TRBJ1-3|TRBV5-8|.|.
CASRETTGLSGNTIYF
TGTGCCAGCAGAGAGACGACAGGCCTCTCTGGAAACACCATATATTTT
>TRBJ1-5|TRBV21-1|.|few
CASSKNGRGSPQHF
TGTGCCAGCAGCAAGAATGGACGGGGATCGCCCCAGCATTTT
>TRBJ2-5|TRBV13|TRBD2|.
CASSFLAGDETQYF
TGTGCCAGCAGCTTCCTAGCGGGAGACGAGACCCAGTACTTC
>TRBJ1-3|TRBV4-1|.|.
CASSAQDFSGNTIYF
TGCGCCAGCAGCGCACAGGATTTCTCTGGAAACACCATATATTTT
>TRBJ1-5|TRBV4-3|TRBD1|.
CASSQDRVQWPQHF
TGCGCCAGCAGCCAGGACAGGGTTCAGTGGCCCCAGCATTTT
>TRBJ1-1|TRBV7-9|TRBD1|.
CASSPGAGGLPEAFF
TGTGCCAGCAGCCCAGGGGCAGGGGGGTTGCCTGAAGCTTTCTTT
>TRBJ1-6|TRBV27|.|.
CASSKTRVSPLHF
TGTGCCAGCAGTAAAACCAGGGTCTCACCCCTCCACTTT
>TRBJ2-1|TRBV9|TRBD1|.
CASSRRQGNEQFF
TGTGCCAGCAGCCGCCGACAGGGCAATGAGCAGTTCTTC
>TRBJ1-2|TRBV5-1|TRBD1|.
CASTMTGEAYGYTF
TGCGCCAGCACCATGACAGGGGAGGCCTATGGCTACACCTTC
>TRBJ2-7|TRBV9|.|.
CASSGDSYEQYF
TGTGCCAGCAGCGGCGATTCCTACGAGCAGTACTTC
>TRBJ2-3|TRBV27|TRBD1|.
CASSVPGQTTDTQYF
TGTGCCAGCAGTGTCCCGGGACAGACCACAGATACGCAGTATTTT
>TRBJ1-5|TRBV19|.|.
CASSPGVYSNQPQHF
TGTGCCAGTAGCCCCGGGGTTTATAGCAATCAGCCCCAGCATTTT